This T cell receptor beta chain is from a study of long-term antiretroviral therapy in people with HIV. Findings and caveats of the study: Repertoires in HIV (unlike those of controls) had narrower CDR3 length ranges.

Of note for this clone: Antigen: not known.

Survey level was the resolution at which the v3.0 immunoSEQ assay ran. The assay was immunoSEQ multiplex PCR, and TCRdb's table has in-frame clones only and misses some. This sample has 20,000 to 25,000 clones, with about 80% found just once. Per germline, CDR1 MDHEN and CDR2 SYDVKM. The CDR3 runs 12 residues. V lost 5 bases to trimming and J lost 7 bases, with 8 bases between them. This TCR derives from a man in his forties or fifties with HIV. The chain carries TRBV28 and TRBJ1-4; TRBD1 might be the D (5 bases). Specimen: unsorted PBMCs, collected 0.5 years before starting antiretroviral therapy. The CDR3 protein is CASSRTGEKLFF. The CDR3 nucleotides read TGTGCCAGCAGTCGAACAGGTGAAAAACTGTTTTTT.